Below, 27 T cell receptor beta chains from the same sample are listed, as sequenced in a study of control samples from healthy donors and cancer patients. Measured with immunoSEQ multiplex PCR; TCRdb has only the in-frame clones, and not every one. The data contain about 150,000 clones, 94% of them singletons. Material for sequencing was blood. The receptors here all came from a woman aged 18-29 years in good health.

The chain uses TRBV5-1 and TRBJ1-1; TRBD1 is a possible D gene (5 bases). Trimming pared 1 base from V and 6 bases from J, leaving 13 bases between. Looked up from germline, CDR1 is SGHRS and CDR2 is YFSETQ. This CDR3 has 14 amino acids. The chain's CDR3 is CASSLTTESPEAFF. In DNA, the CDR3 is TGCGCCAGCAGCTTGACGACAGAGTCCCCTGAAGCTTTCTTT.

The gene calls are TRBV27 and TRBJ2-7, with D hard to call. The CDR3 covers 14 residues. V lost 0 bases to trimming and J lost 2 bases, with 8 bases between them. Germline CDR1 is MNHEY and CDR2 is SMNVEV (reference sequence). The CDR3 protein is CASSLSGNTYEQYF. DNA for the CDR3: TGTGCCAGCAGTTTATCTGGGAACACCTACGAGCAGTACTTC.

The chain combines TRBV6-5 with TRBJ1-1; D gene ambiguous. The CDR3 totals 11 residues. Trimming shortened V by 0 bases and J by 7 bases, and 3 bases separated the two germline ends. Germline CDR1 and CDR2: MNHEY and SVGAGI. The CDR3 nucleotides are TGTGCCAGCAGTTACTCTTATGAAGCTTTCTTT. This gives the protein CASSYSYEAFF.

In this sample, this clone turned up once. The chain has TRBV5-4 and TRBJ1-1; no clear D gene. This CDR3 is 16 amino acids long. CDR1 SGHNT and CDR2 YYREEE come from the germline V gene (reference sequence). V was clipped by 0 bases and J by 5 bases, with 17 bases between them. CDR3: CASSLDRSGIRTEAFF. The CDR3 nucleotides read TGTGCCAGCAGCTTGGACAGATCGGGCATCAGGACTGAAGCTTTCTTT.

This CDR3 is CASSVGGPGPNSPLHF. In DNA, the CDR3 is TGTGCCAGCAGCGTAGGAGGTCCGGGACCTAATTCACCCCTCCACTTT. The genes are TRBV9 and TRBJ1-6, with a weak D call TRBD1 (5 bases). The V end lost 0 bases, the J end lost 6 bases, and 13 bases lay between the germline ends. CDR1 is SGDLS, CDR2 YYNGEE, per germline. The CDR3 loop spans 16 amino acids.

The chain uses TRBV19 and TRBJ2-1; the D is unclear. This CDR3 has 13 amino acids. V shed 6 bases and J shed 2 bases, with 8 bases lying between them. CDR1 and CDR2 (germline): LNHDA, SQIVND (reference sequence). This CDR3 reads CASSKATYNEQFF. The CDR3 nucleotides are TGTGCCAGTAGCAAAGCTACCTACAATGAGCAGTTCTTC.

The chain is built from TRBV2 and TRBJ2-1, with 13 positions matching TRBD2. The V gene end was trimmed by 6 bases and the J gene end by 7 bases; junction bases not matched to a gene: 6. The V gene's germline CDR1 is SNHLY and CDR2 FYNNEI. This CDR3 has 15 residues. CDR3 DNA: TGTGCCAGCAGCCCGGGACTAGCGGGGATAAATGAGCAGTTCTTC. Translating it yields CASSPGLAGINEQFF.

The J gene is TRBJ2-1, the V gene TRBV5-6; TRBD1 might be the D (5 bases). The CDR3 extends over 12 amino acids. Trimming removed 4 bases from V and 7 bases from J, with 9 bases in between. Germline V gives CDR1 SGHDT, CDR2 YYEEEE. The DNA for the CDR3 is TGTGCCAGCAGCGCCAGGGTTAATGAGCAGTTCTTC. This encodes CASSARVNEQFF.

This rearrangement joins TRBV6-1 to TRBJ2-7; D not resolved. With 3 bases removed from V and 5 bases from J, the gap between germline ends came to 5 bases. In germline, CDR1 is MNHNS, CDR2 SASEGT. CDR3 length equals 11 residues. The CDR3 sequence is CASSDVHEQYF. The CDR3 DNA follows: TGTGCCAGCAGTGACGTACACGAGCAGTACTTC.

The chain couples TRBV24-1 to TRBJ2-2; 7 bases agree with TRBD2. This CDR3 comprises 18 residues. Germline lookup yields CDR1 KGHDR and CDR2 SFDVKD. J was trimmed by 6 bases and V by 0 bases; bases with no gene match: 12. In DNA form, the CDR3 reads TGTGCCACCAGTGATTTGAGCGGGACGGGGGTGAGGGCCGGGGAGCTGTTTTTT. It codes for CATSDLSGTGVRAGELFF.

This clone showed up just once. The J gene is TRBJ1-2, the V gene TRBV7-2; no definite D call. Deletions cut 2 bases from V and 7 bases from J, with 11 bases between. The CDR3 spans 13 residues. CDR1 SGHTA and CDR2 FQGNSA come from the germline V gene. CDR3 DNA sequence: TGTGCCAGCAGCTTAAGCCAGGCAGGTGGCTACACCTTC. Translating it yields CASSLSQAGGYTF.

CDR3 in amino acids: CASSLGGNTGELFF. DNA for the CDR3: TGTGCCAGCAGCCTCGGAGGAAACACCGGGGAGCTGTTTTTT. V usage is TRBV5-5 and J usage is TRBJ2-2, with D perhaps matching TRBD2 (5 bases). V lost 4 bases and J lost 2, with 9 bases in between. This CDR3 is 14 amino acids long. Germline CDR1 and CDR2: SGHKS and YYEKEE (reference sequence).

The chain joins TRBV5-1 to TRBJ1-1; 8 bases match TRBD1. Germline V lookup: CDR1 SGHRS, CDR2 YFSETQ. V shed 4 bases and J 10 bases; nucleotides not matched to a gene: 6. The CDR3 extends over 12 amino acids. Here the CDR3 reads CASSTGQEGAFF. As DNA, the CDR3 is TGCGCCAGCAGCACGGGACAGGAGGGAGCTTTCTTT.

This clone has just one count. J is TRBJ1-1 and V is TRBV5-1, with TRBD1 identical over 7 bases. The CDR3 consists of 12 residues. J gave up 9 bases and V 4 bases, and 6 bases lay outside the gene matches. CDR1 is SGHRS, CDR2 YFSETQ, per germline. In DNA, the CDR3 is TGCGCCAGCAGCGACGACAGGGTTAAAGCTTTCTTT. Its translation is CASSDDRVKAFF.

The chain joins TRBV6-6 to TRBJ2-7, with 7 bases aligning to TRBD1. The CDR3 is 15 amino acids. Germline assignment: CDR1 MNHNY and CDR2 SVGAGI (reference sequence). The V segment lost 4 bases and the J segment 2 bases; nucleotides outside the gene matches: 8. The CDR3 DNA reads TGTGCCAGCAGTTCTACGACAGGGTCCACCTACGAGCAGTACTTC. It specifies CASSSTTGSTYEQYF.

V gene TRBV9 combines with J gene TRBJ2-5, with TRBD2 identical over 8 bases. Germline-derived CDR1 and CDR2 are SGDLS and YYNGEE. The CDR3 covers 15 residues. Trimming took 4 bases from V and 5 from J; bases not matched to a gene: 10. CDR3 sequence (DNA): TGTGCCAGCAGCCCCACGGGGGTAGCGGGGGAGACCCAGTACTTC. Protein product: CASSPTGVAGETQYF.

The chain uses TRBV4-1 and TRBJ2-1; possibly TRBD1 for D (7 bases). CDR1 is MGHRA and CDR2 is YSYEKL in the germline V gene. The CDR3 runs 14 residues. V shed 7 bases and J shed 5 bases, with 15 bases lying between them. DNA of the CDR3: TGCGCCAGCACTCGGCAGGGGGGAGACAATGAGCAGTTCTTC. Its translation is CASTRQGGDNEQFF.

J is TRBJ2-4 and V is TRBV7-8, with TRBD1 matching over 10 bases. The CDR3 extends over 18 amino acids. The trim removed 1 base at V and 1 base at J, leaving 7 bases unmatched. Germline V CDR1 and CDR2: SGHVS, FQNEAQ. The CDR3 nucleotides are TGTGCCAGCAGCTTAGGTCGGTGGGGACAGGGGGCCAAAAACATTCAGTACTTC. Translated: CASSLGRWGQGAKNIQYF.

The CDR3 region is CASSQHAAYEQYF. The CDR3 coding sequence is TGCGCCAGCAGCCAACACGCCGCCTACGAGCAGTACTTC. The gene calls are TRBV4-1 and TRBJ2-7; no clear D gene. The V gene lost 2 bases and the J gene lost 2 bases, with 7 bases spanning the gap. Germline CDR1 is MGHRA and CDR2 is YSYEKL. The CDR3 has 13 amino acids.

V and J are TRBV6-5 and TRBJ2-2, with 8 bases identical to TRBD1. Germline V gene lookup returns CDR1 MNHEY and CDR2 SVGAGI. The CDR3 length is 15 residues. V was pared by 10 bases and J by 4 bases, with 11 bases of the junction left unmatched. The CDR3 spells CATTRIGTGTGELFF. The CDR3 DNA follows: TGTGCCACTACAAGAATAGGGACAGGCACCGGGGAGCTGTTTTTT.

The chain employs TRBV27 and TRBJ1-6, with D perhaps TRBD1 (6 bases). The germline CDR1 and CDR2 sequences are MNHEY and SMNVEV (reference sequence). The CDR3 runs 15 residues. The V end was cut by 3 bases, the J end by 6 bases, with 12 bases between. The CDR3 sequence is CASSFSGQFNSPLHF. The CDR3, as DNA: TGTGCCAGCAGTTTCTCTGGACAGTTTAATTCACCCCTCCACTTT.

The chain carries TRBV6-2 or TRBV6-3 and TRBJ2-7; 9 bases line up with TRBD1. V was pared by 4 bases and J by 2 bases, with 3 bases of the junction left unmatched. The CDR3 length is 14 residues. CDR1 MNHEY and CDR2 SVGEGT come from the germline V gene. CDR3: CASSWRQGAYEQYF. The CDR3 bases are TGTGCCAGCAGTTGGAGACAGGGGGCCTACGAGCAGTACTTC.

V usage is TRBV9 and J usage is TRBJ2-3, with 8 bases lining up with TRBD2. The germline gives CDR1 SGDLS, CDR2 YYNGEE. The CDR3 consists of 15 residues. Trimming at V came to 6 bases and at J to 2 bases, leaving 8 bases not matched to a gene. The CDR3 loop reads CASTLLGLVTDTQYF. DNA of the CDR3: TGTGCCAGCACCCTGCTGGGACTAGTCACAGATACGCAGTATTTT.

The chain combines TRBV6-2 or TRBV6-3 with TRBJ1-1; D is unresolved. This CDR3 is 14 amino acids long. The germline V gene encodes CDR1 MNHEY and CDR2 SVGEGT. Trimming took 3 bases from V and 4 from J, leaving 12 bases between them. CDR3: CASSYVPVTTEAFF. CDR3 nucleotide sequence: TGTGCCAGCAGTTATGTTCCCGTTACCACTGAAGCTTTCTTT.

This CDR3 is CASSLVSRGPRSYNEQFF. CDR3 DNA sequence: TGTGCCAGCAGCTTGGTTTCTCGGGGGCCCCGCTCCTACAATGAGCAGTTCTTC. This chain connects TRBV5-6 to TRBJ2-1; D is perhaps TRBD1 or TRBD2 (6 bases each). This CDR3 is 18 amino acids long. CDR1 SGHDT and CDR2 YYEEEE come from the germline V gene. The V end was cut by 0 bases, the J end by 0 bases, with 16 bases between. The full variable domain, in which reference TRBV5-6 and TRBJ2-1 provide the parts outside the CDR3, is DAGVTQSPTHLIKTRGQQVTLRCSPKSGHDTVSWYQQALGQGPQFIFQYYEEEERQRGNFPDRFSGHQFPNYSSELNVNALLLGDSALYLCASSLVSRGPRSYNEQFFGPGTRLTVL.

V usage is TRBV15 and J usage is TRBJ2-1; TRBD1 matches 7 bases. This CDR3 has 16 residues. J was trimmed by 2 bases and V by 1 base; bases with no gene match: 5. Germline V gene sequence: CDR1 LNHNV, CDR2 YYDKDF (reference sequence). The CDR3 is CATSRGTGPTYNEQFF. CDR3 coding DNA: TGTGCCACCAGCAGAGGGACAGGACCCACCTACAATGAGCAGTTCTTC.

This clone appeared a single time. CDR3 coding DNA: TGTGCTAGTGGTGCGGCCCCTCACAGGGGGCATAACTATGGCTACACCTTC. Amino acid sequence: CASGAAPHRGHNYGYTF. J is TRBJ1-2 and V is TRBV12-5, with 9 bases aligning to TRBD1. CDR3 size: 17 residues. V was pared by 5 bases and J by 1 base, with 11 bases of the junction left unmatched. Germline CDR1 LGHNT, CDR2 FRNRAP.